This T cell receptor beta chain was profiled in a study of spatial heterogeneity in lung cancer. Study background: The 60 to 80 donors had untreated early-stage non-small cell lung cancer.

TCR cDNA molecules were tagged individually, and each one carried a unique molecular identifier. A single record per CDR3 protein comes from TCRdb applying MiXCR to the 5' RACE reads. The sample shows roughly 34,000 distinct CDR3 sequences, 6% to 9.5% of them seen only once. Specified time point: blood at routine non-recurrence follow-up after resection. Whole RNA came from tumor, nontumor lung or frozen PBMC and was sequenced without being sorted. General study results and limits: Blood showed ubiquitous tumor TCRs more often at resection than at routine follow-up.

This clonotype has more than one count but fewer than ten. Its antigen remains unidentified. This sequence originates from a male donor with early-stage non-small cell lung cancer. The material was PBMCs, obtained at follow-up.

The CDR3 DNA sequence: TGTGCCAGCAGCCAAGATCCCCTAGCGGGGGGCTACGAGCAGTACTTC. Translated: CASSQDPLAGGYEQYF. The rearrangement uses TRBV3-1 and TRBJ2-7; 11 nucleotides match TRBD2. CDR1 and CDR2 (germline): LGHDT, YNNKEL (reference sequence). There are 16 residues in the CDR3. V shed 0 bases and J 3 bases; nucleotides not matched to a gene: 4.